These 22 T cell receptor beta chains were all obtained from the same sample, sequenced in a study of tumor-infiltrating lymphocytes in primary liver carcinoma. TCR beta cDNA was made from around 520 ng total RNA with a constant-region primer. For TCR beta, libraries were produced by three nested multiplex PCR rounds using slightly modified ARM-PCR. The study ran its first two PCR rounds for nine to eleven cycles each, using TRBV1-TRBV30 forward primers and a C-beta reverse primer. TCRdb re-called the multiplex PCR reads through MiXCR, storing one row per CDR3 protein. This sample yields about 100,000 distinct CDR3 sequences, of which 55% to 70% are seen a single time; over 9.5% belongs to the top ten. Investigators took RNA and DNA out together from about 20-30 mg of unsorted bulk tissue. Sample: liver tumor tissue from sampling region 5. Subset: tumor region T5, tumor centre. These TCRs come from a woman aged 60-75 years with primary liver carcinoma and hepatitis B virus infection.

The chain recombines TRBV2 with TRBJ2-7; a possible D gene is TRBD2 (5 bases). Between the trimmed V and J ends, which lost 8 bases and 3 bases, there was a span of 14 bases. The CDR3 covers 13 residues. Germline lookup yields CDR1 SNHLY and CDR2 FYNNEI. The DNA for the CDR3 is TGTGCCAGCGGTGCCACAGACTACTACGAGCAGTACTTC. It yields the protein CASGATDYYEQYF.

Of note for this clonotype: The junction departs from germline at one end; a sequencing error may be responsible. The chain combines TRBV5-4 with TRBJ2-1; TRBD2 might be the D (6 bases). Per the germline V gene, CDR1 is SGHNT and CDR2 is YYREEE (reference sequence). CDR3 size: 16 residues. The CDR3 coding sequence is TGTACCAGCAGCTTGAAGCTGGCAGGAGGGTACAATGAGCGGTTCTTC. Protein sequence: CTSSLKLAGGYNERFF. Full variable domain (missing parts from reference TRBV5-4 and TRBJ2-1): ETGVTQSPTHLIKTRGQQVTLRCSSQSGHNTVSWYQQALGQGPQFIFQYYREEENGRGNFPPRFSGLQFPNYSSELNVNALELDDSALYLCTSSLKLAGGYNERFFGPGTRLTVL.

This chain joins TRBV28 and TRBJ2-1; 7 positions agree with TRBD2. Germline CDR1 and CDR2: MDHEN and SYDVKM. The CDR3 sequence is 16 residues long. The trim removed 10 bases at V and 6 bases at J, leaving 18 bases unmatched. The CDR3 loop reads CANTPIGPAGRNEQFF. CDR3 coding DNA: TGTGCCAACACCCCCATTGGGCCAGCGGGACGCAATGAGCAGTTCTTC.

Details on this clonotype: Mismatch with germline at one junction end may stem from a read error. The chain employs TRBV5-1 and TRBJ2-1, with 9 bases that match TRBD2. The CDR3 covers 16 residues. Per germline, CDR1 SGHRS and CDR2 YFSETQ. CDR3 sequence: CASNLNSGSSYNEQFF. As DNA, the CDR3 is TGCGCCAGCAACTTGAATAGCGGGAGCTCCTACAATGAGCAGTTCTTC. The full variable domain, its missing parts supplied by reference TRBV5-1 and TRBJ2-1, is KAGVTQTPRYLIKTRGQQVTLSCSPISGHRSVSWYQQTPGQGLQFLFEYFSETQRNKGNFPGRFSGRQFSNSRSEMNVSTLELGDSALYLCASNLNSGSSYNEQFFGPGTRLTVL.

This clonotype was observed once. This may be a read error: a much more frequent sequence differs by one nucleotide. The rearrangement links TRBV5-1 to TRBJ1-5; a possible D gene is TRBD1 (6 bases). Germline V gives CDR1 SGHRS, CDR2 YFSETQ. The CDR3 spans 15 residues. The CDR3 DNA reads TGCGCCAGCTGCTTGTGGGGGGCGCGCAATCAGCCCCAGCATTTT. Protein sequence: CASCLWGARNQPQHF.

This clonotype was seen a handful of times. The rearrangement joins TRBV18 to TRBJ2-5; D tentatively fits TRBD1 or TRBD2 (5 bases each). Trimming removed 5 bases from V and 3 bases from J, with 13 bases in between. The CDR3 consists of 14 residues. The germline V gene encodes CDR1 KGHSH and CDR2 LQKENI. The CDR3 DNA sequence: TGTGCCAGCTCAGGGACCGGGGCCAAAGAGACCCAGTACTTC. It codes for CASSGTGAKETQYF.

With respect to this clonotype: The junction differs from germline at one of its ends, possibly a read error. This chain uses TRBV10-3 with TRBJ2-5; D ambiguous. This CDR3 is 14 amino acids long. Germline V lookup: CDR1 ENHRY, CDR2 SYGVKD. The CDR3 here is CAVSESVAQETQYF. In DNA, the CDR3 is TGTGCCGTCAGTGAGTCGGTAGCCCAAGAGACCCAGTACTTC.

A remark on this clonotype: A read error may produce the germline difference seen at one junction end. The J gene is TRBJ2-5, the V gene TRBV5-1, with TRBD1 as a possible D gene (5 bases). Germline V gene lookup returns CDR1 SGHRS and CDR2 YFSETQ. The CDR3 is 15 amino acids. CDR3 sequence (DNA): TGCACCAGCAGCTTGACAGCTACCCTCCAAGAGACCCAGTACTTC. Amino acids: CTSSLTATLQETQYF.

This clonotype was seen only a few times. The chain recombines TRBV6-5 with TRBJ2-3; D not certain. V lost 0 bases and J lost 5, with 6 bases in between. The CDR3 is made up of 13 amino acids. CDR1 and CDR2 from the germline V gene are MNHEY and SVGAGI. Here the CDR3 DNA reads TGTGCCAGCAGTTACTCGAATATAGATACGCAGTATTTT. This sequence encodes CASSYSNIDTQYF.

In this sample, this clonotype turned up once. An end of the junction does not agree with germline; a read error may underlie this. This sequence joins TRBV11-2 and TRBJ2-3; D is ambiguous. The CDR3 has 13 amino acids. Per the germline V gene, CDR1 is SGHAT and CDR2 is FQNNGV. CDR3 amino acids: CTSSLDRGDAQYF. Written as DNA, the CDR3 is TGTACCAGCAGCTTAGATCGAGGAGACGCACAGTATTTT.

Remarks on this clonotype: At one end, the junction sequence differs from germline, possibly due to a read error. J is TRBJ2-7 and V is TRBV11-2, with 11 bases that match TRBD2. The CDR3 contains 14 residues. Germline CDR1 and CDR2: SGHAT and FQNNGV. For the CDR3, the DNA is TGTGCCAGTAGCATGACTAGCGGGAATTACGAGCAGTATTTC. It encodes CASSMTSGNYEQYF.

As regards this clonotype: At one end the junction does not follow the germline gene, possibly because of a read error. V and J are TRBV6-2 or TRBV6-3 and TRBJ2-1; D is perhaps TRBD1 or TRBD2 (5 bases each). CDR1 MNHEY and CDR2 SVGEGT come from the germline V gene. This CDR3 has 15 amino acids. The CDR3 sequence: CASSYLVGPYNEQFF. The CDR3 DNA reads as TGTGCCAGCAGTTATCTAGTGGGACCTTACAATGAGCAGTTTTTC.

As to this clonotype: Its ends do not fully match the called genes, so a read error is possible. J is TRBJ1-2 and V is TRBV11-2; D is perhaps TRBD1 (5 bases). The germline CDR1 and CDR2 sequences are SGHAT and FQNNGV. The CDR3 consists of 16 residues. The CDR3 DNA reads as TGTGCCAGCAGACCGAAGACAGTGTCGTCGGACTATGGCTACATCTTC. Translation: CASRPKTVSSDYGYIF.

This clonotype appeared many times. The chain employs TRBV12-3 or TRBV12-4 and TRBJ2-7, with D possibly being TRBD2 (5 bases). The CDR3 is 16 amino acids. Trimming shortened V by 5 bases and J by 3 bases, and 20 bases separated the two germline ends. The CDR3, as DNA: TGTGCCAGCAGTGTAGACATTCTAGCTGTCAGCTACGAGCAGTACTTC. Translated: CASSVDILAVSYEQYF.

The gene calls are TRBV6-5 and TRBJ2-7; 7 bases match TRBD1. The V gene end was trimmed by 8 bases and the J gene end by 3 bases; junction bases not matched to a gene: 13. The CDR3 runs 15 residues. CDR1 is MNHEY, CDR2 SVGAGI, per germline. The chain's CDR3 is CASCIPRDSHYEQYF. CDR3 DNA: TGTGCCAGCTGTATCCCCCGGGACAGCCACTACGAGCAGTACTTC.

CDR3 coding DNA: TGTGCCAGCAGTACGACCGGGACCTCGGCGAGGGCTGAAGCTTTCTTT. The encoded protein is CASSTTGTSARAEAFF. The chain uses TRBV28 and TRBJ1-1, with a possible D match to TRBD1 (5 bases). The CDR3 totals 16 residues. Trimming cost V 5 bases and J 6 bases, with 22 bases left between them. Per the germline V gene, CDR1 is MDHEN and CDR2 is SYDVKM.

This chain uses TRBV29-1 with TRBJ2-3; tentatively, D is TRBD1 (5 bases). The CDR3 is made up of 14 amino acids. Per germline, CDR1 SQVTM and CDR2 ANQGSEA. The CDR3 region is CNLNTRQITDTQYF. In DNA, the CDR3 is TGCAACCTCAATACCAGACAGATCACAGATACGCAGTATTTT.

On this clonotype itself: A much larger clone differs by one base, so this may be a read error. The chain has TRBV7-8 and TRBJ2-3, with 10 nucleotides matching TRBD1. In germline, CDR1 is SGHVS, CDR2 FQNEAQ. This CDR3 region has 15 residues. This CDR3 reads CASSSRTGGTDMQYF. DNA of the CDR3: TGTGCCAGCAGCTCCCGGACAGGGGGAACAGATATGCAGTATTTT.

Concerning this clonotype itself: At one boundary the junction diverges from the germline segment, which might be a read error. The CDR3 protein is CASSFMEGGGYGYTF. Written as DNA, the CDR3 is TGTGCCAGCAGCTTTATGGAAGGGGGCGGCTATGGCTACACATTC. This chain links TRBV11-2 with TRBJ1-2, with 7 bases lining up with TRBD1. The CDR3 has 15 amino acids. Germline CDR1 SGHAT, CDR2 FQNNGV. Using reference TRBV11-2 and TRBJ1-2 for the parts outside the CDR3, the full variable domain is EAGVAQSPRYKIIEKRQSVAFWCNPISGHATLYWYQQILGQGPKLLIQFQNNGVVDDSQLPKDRFSAERLKGVDSTLKIQPAKLEDSAVYLCASSFMEGGGYGYTFGSGTRLTVV.

This clonotype was counted only a few times. One end of the junction fails to match germline, which may point to a read error. The chain couples TRBV28 to TRBJ2-1, with 11 positions matching TRBD2. Looked up from germline, CDR1 is MDHEN and CDR2 is SYDVKM. The CDR3 contains 15 residues. The CDR3 reads CACSRLAGSYNEQFF. In DNA form, the CDR3 reads TGTGCCTGCAGTCGACTAGCGGGATCCTACAATGAGCAGTTCTTC.

This clonotype showed up just a few times. A clone one base away is much larger, so this may be a read error. This chain links TRBV6-6 with TRBJ2-1; 10 bases are shared with TRBD2. Germline loops: CDR1 MNHNY, CDR2 SVGAGI (reference sequence). V gave up 5 bases and J gave up 5 bases; unmatched junction bases: 6. This CDR3 region has 15 residues. CDR3 in amino acids: CASSPPGTSDNEQFF. DNA of the CDR3: TGTGCCAGCAGTCCACCCGGGACTAGCGACAATGAGCAGTTCTTC.

The V gene is TRBV10-3, the J gene TRBJ1-5, with a weak D call TRBD1 (6 bases). Germline CDR1 and CDR2: ENHRY and SYGVKD. The CDR3 extends over 15 amino acids. With 6 bases removed from V and 5 bases from J, the gap between germline ends came to 17 bases. The CDR3, as DNA: TGTGCCATCAGCGAGAACGCGCGACAGGATCAGCCCCAGCATTTT. Translated: CAISENARQDQPQHF.